Below, 17 T cell receptor beta chains from the same sample are listed, as sequenced in a study of cytomegalovirus exposure and HLA in healthy donors. Both 60 Vbeta primers and 13 Jbeta primers went into the PCR. Libraries were prepared by immunoSEQ multiplex PCR; TCRdb keeps only in-frame clonotypes and omits some of them. Among around 200,000 clones listed, about four fifths were seen once. The source material was PBMCs. The origin of the receptors is a woman in her forties or fifties in good health and CMV-seropositive.

V and J are TRBV7-2 and TRBJ2-3; 8 nucleotides line up with TRBD2. V lost 1 base and J lost 3; bases outside the gene matches: 3. The CDR3 sequence is 15 residues long. Germline V gene sequence: CDR1 SGHTA, CDR2 FQGNSA. The CDR3 bases are TGTGCCAGCAGCTTAGACGGGGGGGCAACAGATACGCAGTATTTT. It encodes CASSLDGGATDTQYF.

The chain couples TRBV6-5 to TRBJ1-6, with D perhaps TRBD1 (5 bases). The CDR3 length is 14 residues. From germline, CDR1 is MNHEY and CDR2 SVGAGI. Trimming cost V 0 bases and J 8 bases, with 8 bases left between them. The CDR3 is CASSYSGEDSPLHF. The CDR3 DNA is TGTGCCAGCAGTTACTCAGGGGAGGATTCACCCCTCCACTTT.

V gene TRBV19 combines with J gene TRBJ1-2; D is uncertain. Germline assignment: CDR1 LNHDA and CDR2 SQIVND (reference sequence). The CDR3 extends over 14 amino acids. Between the trimmed V and J ends, which lost 2 bases and 8 bases, there was a span of 15 bases. Here the CDR3 DNA reads TGTGCCAGTAGTATACCTGAGGGTTCGAGGGGCTACACCTTC. Translated: CASSIPEGSRGYTF.

The chain recombines TRBV5-4 with TRBJ1-1, with 8 bases matching TRBD1. The V segment lost 5 bases and the J segment 0 bases; nucleotides outside the gene matches: 15. The CDR3 runs to 18 residues. Germline V gene sequence: CDR1 SGHNT, CDR2 YYREEE (reference sequence). CDR3 sequence reads: CASSRGTGALPMNTEAFF. The CDR3 DNA reads as TGTGCCAGCAGTAGGGGGACAGGCGCCCTCCCTATGAACACTGAAGCTTTCTTT.

This chain links TRBV7-2 with TRBJ2-7; TRBD2 matches 8 bases. This CDR3 is 14 amino acids long. Germline V gene sequence: CDR1 SGHTA, CDR2 FQGNSA. V lost 1 base to trimming and J lost 3 bases; unmatched junction nucleotides: 2. CDR3 sequence (DNA): TGTGCCAGCAGCTTAGTCGGGGGGGGCTACGAGCAGTACTTC. It is translated as CASSLVGGGYEQYF.

The genes are TRBV19 and TRBJ1-1; 8 positions agree with TRBD1. V gave up 3 bases and J gave up 1 base; unmatched junction bases: 1. The CDR3 sequence is 14 residues long. Germline assignment: CDR1 LNHDA and CDR2 SQIVND (reference sequence). The CDR3 reads CASSIGTGNTEAFF. The CDR3 DNA reads TGTGCCAGTAGTATTGGGACAGGGAACACTGAAGCTTTCTTT.

This clone appeared a single time. This rearrangement joins TRBV7-3 to TRBJ1-6; a possible D gene is TRBD1 (5 bases). Trimming stripped 0 bases from V and 7 bases from J, with 10 bases between. Germline V gene sequence: CDR1 SGHTA, CDR2 FQGTGA. The CDR3 loop spans 15 amino acids. The CDR3 region has the DNA TGTGCCAGCAGCTTAACAGGGGCCAGGAATTCACCCCTCCACTTT. This codes for CASSLTGARNSPLHF.

Details on this clone: The junction and the germline gene differ at one end; a read error may be behind it. Other DNA sequences of this sample code for an identical CDR3. The chain uses TRBV29-1 and TRBJ2-7, with 9 nucleotides matching TRBD1. This CDR3 is 13 amino acids long. Germline CDR1 is SQVTM and CDR2 is ANQGSEA. The CDR3: CSVEGDRVGEQYF. DNA of the CDR3: TGCAGCGTCGAAGGGGACAGGGTGGGCGAGCAGTACTTC.

This clone has only a few counts. The chain has TRBV7-2 and TRBJ1-1; D call uncertain. Between the trimmed V and J ends, which lost 0 bases and 3 bases, there was a span of 11 bases. The CDR3 covers 15 residues. Germline values: CDR1 SGHTA, CDR2 FQGNSA. The DNA of the CDR3 is TGTGCCAGCAGCTTAGCGCGGTTGCTGGACACTGAAGCTTTCTTT. Translated: CASSLARLLDTEAFF.

V gene TRBV2 combines with J gene TRBJ1-2; 8 nucleotides agree with TRBD1. The ends lost 6 bases at V and 12 bases at J; junction bases unmatched: 12. This CDR3 contains 13 residues. The germline gives CDR1 SNHLY, CDR2 FYNNEI. In nucleotides, the CDR3 is TGTGCCAGCAGATCTCCGGACAGGGTCGAGGACACCTTC. This sequence encodes CASRSPDRVEDTF.

The J gene is TRBJ1-5, the V gene TRBV6-1; 8 bases are a match to TRBD1. Germline assignment: CDR1 MNHNS and CDR2 SASEGT. After removal of 6 bases from V and 6 bases from J, the junction contained 7 bases not matched to a gene. CDR3 size: 14 residues. The CDR3 DNA reads as TGTGCCAGCAGAGATCGACAGGGGAGTCAGCCCCAGCATTTT. This translates into CASRDRQGSQPQHF.

This clone was detected only once. The rearrangement links TRBV6-6 to TRBJ1-2; tentative D call: TRBD1 (6 bases). The V gene's germline CDR1 is MNHNY and CDR2 SVGAGI (reference sequence). Deletions cut 7 bases from V and 6 bases from J, with 15 bases between. The CDR3 runs 13 residues. CDR3 in amino acids: CASTTVGGHGYTF. DNA for the CDR3: TGTGCCAGCACTACAGTCGGGGGGCATGGCTACACCTTC.

V usage is TRBV5-8 and J usage is TRBJ2-5; 8 bases are a match to TRBD1. V lost 7 bases to trimming and J lost 6 bases; unmatched junction nucleotides: 5. CDR1 and CDR2 (germline): SGHTS, YDEGEE. CDR3 length: 12 amino acids. CDR3 sequence reads: CASGHRGKTQYF. The CDR3 region has the DNA TGTGCCAGCGGCCACAGGGGGAAGACCCAGTACTTC.

This chain uses TRBV7-3 with TRBJ1-5, with D perhaps matching TRBD1 (6 bases). V lost 1 base and J lost 6, with 13 bases in between. This CDR3 has 15 residues. The germline CDR1 and CDR2 sequences are SGHTA and FQGTGA. CDR3 in DNA: TGTGCCAGCAGCTTAATAGGGGGAGACGGTCAGCCCCAGCATTTT. It yields the protein CASSLIGGDGQPQHF.

The chain links TRBV13 to TRBJ1-1; D possibly corresponds to TRBD1 (5 bases). V gave up 5 bases and J gave up 1 base, with 17 bases separating them. The CDR3 totals 16 residues. Germline CDR1 and CDR2: PRHDT and FYEKMQ (reference sequence). The CDR3 nucleotides read TGTGCCAGCAGCCTGGACACCTCAGCGACGAACACTGAAGCTTTCTTT. It specifies CASSLDTSATNTEAFF.

This chain joins TRBV11-2 and TRBJ1-2, with 8 bases lining up with TRBD1. The germline CDR1 and CDR2 sequences are SGHAT and FQNNGV. This CDR3 region has 17 residues. V lost 0 bases and J lost 3; bases outside the gene matches: 9. Here the CDR3 DNA reads TGTGCCAGCAGCTTAGATCTCAGGGGGCGAGGGGACTATGGCTACACCTTC. It specifies CASSLDLRGRGDYGYTF.

The rearrangement links TRBV28 to TRBJ1-4, with TRBD1 matching over 9 bases. V trimming: 5 bases; J trimming: 6 bases; junction bases outside the gene matches: 10. The germline V gene has CDR1 MDHEN and CDR2 SYDVKM. This CDR3 is built from 16 residues. CDR3 protein: CASSGGGQGKDEKLFF. As DNA, the CDR3 is TGTGCCAGCAGTGGGGGTGGACAGGGGAAGGATGAAAAACTGTTTTTT. Variable domain in full (rest from reference TRBV28 and TRBJ1-4): DVKVTQSSRYLVKRTGEKVFLECVQDMDHENMFWYRQDPGLGLRLIYFSYDVKMKEKGDIPEGYSVSREKKERFSLILESASTNQTSMYLCASSGGGQGKDEKLFFGSGTQLSVL.